This entry describes one TCR beta chain. This clone appeared a few times. Its antigen is still unknown. No per-base quality is available; no much larger clone lies one base away. The entry originates in a study of OX40 agonist ivuxolimab in advanced cancers. As for the study more broadly: Ivuxolimab was a fully human IgG2 agonistic monoclonal antibody targeting the costimulatory receptor OX40 (CD134). Intravenous ivuxolimab was administered to patients every 2 weeks at six dose levels: 0.01, 0.1, 0.3, 1.5, 3 and 10 mg/kg. Three dose-escalation patients achieved partial responses, one with hepatocellular carcinoma and two with cutaneous melanoma. The paper reports the monotherapy dose-escalation portion (N of about 47 patients) of the phase I ivuxolimab trial. Of the roughly 51 patients in dose escalation, around 19 had hepatocellular carcinoma, some 15 had melanoma, 9 had renal cell carcinoma and 9 had head and neck cancer. Peripheral TCRbeta sequencing aimed to test whether ivuxolimab altered TCR sequence diversity and caused clonal T-cell expansion. Patients were allowed to have had prior anti-PD-1, anti-PD-L1 or anti-CTLA-4 therapy, and approximately 37% of the dose-escalation patients had been treated with checkpoint inhibitors. The dose-escalation cohort was roughly 83% male with a mean age of 60 years, ranging from roughly 20 to 85.

Genomic DNA was isolated from the sorted cells so that the TCRbeta CDR3 region could be sequenced. The immunoSEQ Assay was used for sequencing of TCRbeta CDR3 regions. What TCRdb holds here is the immuneACCESS table cut down to in-frame rearrangements. Part of the clones is not present; checked against another copy, under half of the missing clones reflect an unresolved V gene, and the others are unexplained. For this sample there are some 73,000 clones; 86% appear just once. The leading ten clones occupy approximately 0.75% of the sample. Germline trimming: 5 bases from V, 0 bases from J; junction bases outside gene matches: 6. From the germline V gene (reference sequence), CDR1 is SGHNT and CDR2 is YYREEE. Counted from cysteine to phenylalanine, this CDR3 has 15 amino acids. Just the 45-base CDR3 DNA is kept, in frame starting at base 1. Patients with a history of autoimmune disease or receiving systemic immunosuppression were excluded from the trial. In every dose cohort, peripheral blood was drawn for TCR sequencing at baseline, cycle 4 day 1, and cycle 7 day 1. Samples were obtained from an open-label, multicenter, first-in-human phase I dose-escalation trial of ivuxolimab. Adults with locally advanced or metastatic melanoma, renal cell, hepatocellular, or head and neck squamous cell carcinoma were enrolled in the trial. Before TCR sequencing, CD4+ T cells and CD8+ T cells from peripheral blood were sorted into separate populations.

The study at large found these results: Partial responders in the 0.1-3.0 mg/kg groups had among the lowest normalized peripheral clonal expansion, especially among CD8+ T cells. At doses of 0.1 to 3.0 mg/kg, clonal expansion of both CD4+ and CD8+ T cells in blood was seen between baseline and week 6. The antigen specificity of the peripheral T cells that underwent clonal expansion was not determined. Low levels of normalized T-cell clonal expansion were also seen in some nonresponding patients. After ivuxolimab, more expanded clones were found on average in CD8+ T cells than in CD4+ T cells.

This sequence uses TRBV5-4 and TRBJ1-2, and TRBD1 aligns with 8 junction nucleotides. The sample here was CD4+ or CD8+ T cells sorted from blood, taken in a trial of the OX40 agonist ivuxolimab. This receptor was identified in an adult with an advanced solid tumor such as melanoma, head and neck, liver or kidney cancer. The sequenced DNA is TGTGCCAGCAGACCAGACAGGGGAGCTAACTATGGCTACACCTTC. The resulting protein is CASRPDRGANYGYTF.